These 27 T cell receptor beta chains came from one sample sequenced in a study of somatic mutations in cytotoxic T cells in rheumatoid arthritis (dated by TCRdb to about 2017). Receptors were amplified or captured by the immunoSEQ multiplex PCR assay. What TCRdb holds here is the immuneACCESS table cut down to in-frame rearrangements. Part of the clones is not present; checked against another copy, under half of the missing clones reflect an unresolved V gene, and the others are unexplained. The sample contains about 26,000 clones, roughly 82% of them found a single time. The biggest ten clones account for roughly 5.6% of the sample. The sequencing input was CD8+ T cells sorted from blood. The receptor source for this set is a man aged 45-60 years in good health.

The chain combines TRBV19 with TRBJ2-1, with D maybe TRBD1 (5 bases). The germline gives CDR1 LNHDA, CDR2 SQIVND (reference sequence). V was shortened by 8 bases and J by 4 bases, with 12 bases between the two germline ends. This CDR3 has 13 residues. The CDR3 sequence: CASGAGRYNEQFF. CDR3 sequence (DNA): TGTGCCAGTGGGGCCGGACGGTACAATGAGCAGTTCTTC.

The DNA of the CDR3 is TGCGCCAGCAGCCAAAGAGCGGATACGCAGTATTTT. The encoded protein is CASSQRADTQYF. This sequence joins TRBV4-1 and TRBJ2-3; D gene ambiguous. This CDR3 has 12 amino acids. The germline V and J ends were trimmed by 2 bases and 6 bases, with 6 bases remaining between them. CDR1 MGHRA and CDR2 YSYEKL come from the germline V gene.

The chain's CDR3 is CASSLGSVGMNTEAFF. CDR3 nucleotide sequence: TGTGCCAGCAGTTTAGGGTCTGTAGGTATGAACACTGAAGCTTTCTTT. This sequence joins TRBV28 and TRBJ1-1; D gene uncertain. Germline V CDR1 and CDR2: MDHEN, SYDVKM. This CDR3 is 16 amino acids long. V lost 2 bases and J 0 bases, leaving 13 bases between the germline ends. The full variable domain, in which reference TRBV28 and TRBJ1-1 provide the parts outside the CDR3, is DVKVTQSSRYLVKRTGEKVFLECVQDMDHENMFWYRQDPGLGLRLIYFSYDVKMKEKGDIPEGYSVSREKKERFSLILESASTNQTSMYLCASSLGSVGMNTEAFFGQGTRLTVV.

This rearrangement joins TRBV6-5 to TRBJ2-1; TRBD1 matches at 10 bases. CDR1 and CDR2 (germline): MNHEY, SVGAGI. The junction had 4 bases not matched to a gene; V was cut back by 2 bases and J by 3 bases. This CDR3 is 16 amino acids long. The CDR3 nucleotides are TGTGCCAGCAGTTACCTCGGGACAGGGGACTACAATGAGCAGTTCTTC. Its translation: CASSYLGTGDYNEQFF.

CDR3 region: CASSLRGGNQPQHF. The CDR3 DNA sequence: TGTGCCAGCAGTTTAAGGGGGGGCAATCAGCCCCAGCATTTT. The genes are TRBV27 and TRBJ1-5, with D possibly TRBD1 on 6 matching bases. V lost 2 bases to trimming and J lost 2 bases, with 7 bases between them. Germline CDR1 is MNHEY and CDR2 is SMNVEV (reference sequence). CDR3 length: 14 amino acids.

This chain connects TRBV4-1 to TRBJ2-1; 8 nucleotides align to TRBD2. The CDR3 covers 16 residues. J gave up 5 bases and V 1 base, and 7 bases lay outside the gene matches. Germline CDR1 is MGHRA and CDR2 is YSYEKL. In DNA, the CDR3 is TGCGCCAGCAGCCAAGGGCAGGGGACTAGAAACAATGAGCAGTTCTTC. It translates to CASSQGQGTRNNEQFF.

The gene calls are TRBV4-1 and TRBJ2-1; D is unresolved. The CDR3 loop spans 17 amino acids. The V gene lost 4 bases and the J gene lost 0 bases, with 16 bases spanning the gap. Germline-derived CDR1 and CDR2 are MGHRA and YSYEKL. The CDR3 DNA is TGCGCCAGCAGCCGAAGGACGAGCGAGAGCTCCTACAATGAGCAGTTCTTC. It translates to CASSRRTSESSYNEQFF.

This chain uses TRBV5-4 with TRBJ1-2, with TRBD1 identical over 7 bases. Germline V CDR1 and CDR2: SGHNT, YYREEE (reference sequence). Losses at the gene ends were 4 bases for V and 4 bases for J; bases not matched to a gene: 7. This CDR3 comprises 14 residues. DNA for the CDR3: TGTGCCAGCAGCATAGACAGGGCGGGCTATGGCTACACCTTC. It translates to CASSIDRAGYGYTF. Looking up the rest from reference TRBV5-4 and TRBJ1-2 gives the full variable domain: ETGVTQSPTHLIKTRGQQVTLRCSSQSGHNTVSWYQQALGQGPQFIFQYYREEENGRGNFPPRFSGLQFPNYSSELNVNALELDDSALYLCASSIDRAGYGYTFGSGTRLTVV.

The V and J genes are TRBV6-5 and TRBJ1-1; 11 positions match TRBD1. CDR3 length equals 15 residues. J was trimmed by 4 bases and V by 5 bases; bases with no gene match: 6. Germline V gene data show CDR1 as MNHEY and CDR2 as SVGAGI. CDR3 in amino acids: CASSPYGTGGTEAFF. The CDR3 DNA reads TGTGCCAGCAGTCCCTATGGGACAGGGGGCACTGAAGCTTTCTTT.

A note on this clone: Other DNA variants within this sample encode the same CDR3. This CDR3 is CASSLGSDYEQYF. The CDR3 DNA is TGTGCCAGCAGCTTGGGTAGCGACTACGAGCAGTACTTC. The chain joins TRBV7-9 to TRBJ2-7; a weak D match, TRBD2 (5 bases). The CDR3 spans 13 residues. The V end was cut by 3 bases, the J end by 3 bases, with 9 bases between. CDR1 SEHNR and CDR2 FQNEAQ come from the germline V gene (reference sequence).

V and J are TRBV5-6 and TRBJ2-5; 9 nucleotides align to TRBD2. Germline CDR1 and CDR2: SGHDT and YYEEEE. The CDR3 runs to 17 residues. V lost 6 bases, J lost 4 bases, and 16 bases stayed unmatched. The CDR3 protein is CASTPERGAFSGETQYF. In DNA, the CDR3 is TGTGCCAGCACCCCGGAGCGGGGGGCCTTTAGTGGAGAGACCCAGTACTTC.

The J gene is TRBJ2-3, the V gene TRBV27; D gene ambiguous. CDR1 MNHEY and CDR2 SMNVEV come from the germline V gene (reference sequence). The CDR3 spans 15 residues. Trimming removed 2 bases at V and 4 bases at J, with 13 bases between. CDR3 protein: CASSLRSGGADTQYF. The CDR3 region has the DNA TGTGCCAGCAGTTTAAGGTCAGGTGGCGCAGATACGCAGTATTTT.

Only one count was recorded for this clone. V and J are TRBV6-5 and TRBJ1-1; D is unresolved. The length of the CDR3 is 14 residues. In germline, CDR1 is MNHEY, CDR2 SVGAGI. Deletions cut 6 bases from V and 4 bases from J, with 15 bases between. CDR3 in amino acids: CASSRPVPGTEAFF. DNA of the CDR3: TGTGCCAGCAGCCGACCTGTACCGGGCACTGAAGCTTTCTTT.

This chain links TRBV28 with TRBJ2-7; 7 bases agree with TRBD2. The germline V gene encodes CDR1 MDHEN and CDR2 SYDVKM. The CDR3 extends over 15 amino acids. Trimming at V came to 5 bases and at J to 2 bases, leaving 9 bases not matched to a gene. The DNA of the CDR3 is TGTGCCAGCAGTCGACCTCTAGCGGCCGCCTACGAGCAGTACTTC. Protein sequence: CASSRPLAAAYEQYF.

This chain joins TRBV6-5 and TRBJ2-1, with 13 bases fitting TRBD2. Germline CDR1 and CDR2: MNHEY and SVGAGI. V lost 6 bases to trimming and J lost 7 bases; unmatched junction nucleotides: 3. The CDR3 has 14 residues. The CDR3 reads CASRSGLAGNEQFF. The CDR3 DNA reads as TGTGCCAGCAGATCGGGACTAGCGGGGAATGAGCAGTTCTTC.

The V call is TRBV7-8, the J call TRBJ2-7; 10 nucleotides agree with TRBD2. Trimming cost V 5 bases and J 2 bases; bases outside gene matches: 9. The CDR3 has 16 amino acids. Germline CDR1 is SGHVS and CDR2 is FQNEAQ. The CDR3 is CASSLRTSGHPYEQYF. The CDR3 DNA sequence: TGTGCCAGCAGCCTTCGGACTAGCGGACATCCCTACGAGCAGTACTTC.

The chain recombines TRBV7-9 with TRBJ2-3; the match to TRBD2 covers 8 bases. With V trimmed by 5 bases and J by 2 bases, 6 bases remained unmatched. CDR3 size: 15 residues. From germline, CDR1 is SEHNR and CDR2 FQNEAQ (reference sequence). The CDR3 loop reads CASSPISGTTDTQYF. The CDR3 nucleotides read TGTGCCAGCAGCCCCATTAGCGGGACCACAGATACGCAGTATTTT.

The chain is built from TRBV11-2 and TRBJ2-1, with D perhaps TRBD2 (5 bases). The CDR3 spans 16 residues. V lost 1 base, J lost 4 bases, and 14 bases lay in between. Per germline, CDR1 SGHAT and CDR2 FQNNGV. The CDR3 protein is CASSLGPGRGYNEQFF. CDR3 bases: TGTGCCAGCAGCTTAGGACCAGGTCGAGGGTACAATGAGCAGTTCTTC. The full variable domain, its missing parts supplied by reference TRBV11-2 and TRBJ2-1, is EAGVAQSPRYKIIEKRQSVAFWCNPISGHATLYWYQQILGQGPKLLIQFQNNGVVDDSQLPKDRFSAERLKGVDSTLKIQPAKLEDSAVYLCASSLGPGRGYNEQFFGPGTRLTVL.

This clone was found a few times. The chain is built from TRBV4-1 and TRBJ2-7; D call uncertain. Germline V gives CDR1 MGHRA, CDR2 YSYEKL. This CDR3 has 17 amino acids. V was clipped by 3 bases and J by 2 bases, with 20 bases between them. The CDR3 sequence is CASSHLPVGYRTYEQYF. The CDR3 nucleotides read TGCGCCAGCAGCCATCTCCCGGTGGGGTACAGAACCTACGAGCAGTACTTC.

The chain is built from TRBV4-2 and TRBJ2-7, with 9 bases identical to TRBD1. V dropped 0 bases and J dropped 3; count of bases not matched to a gene: 9. This CDR3 region has 17 residues. The V gene's germline CDR1 is LGHNA and CDR2 YNFKEQ. The CDR3 DNA sequence: TGTGCCAGCAGCCAAGAGTTTTGGGACAGGGAAAACTACGAGCAGTACTTC. As protein: CASSQEFWDRENYEQYF.

The chain is built from TRBV7-8 and TRBJ2-7; 10 bases fit TRBD2. The germline gives CDR1 SGHVS, CDR2 FQNEAQ. This CDR3 has 15 residues. Unmatched junction bases numbered 5, after V lost 0 bases and J lost 6 bases. This CDR3 reads CASSLAGLAISEQYF. DNA of the CDR3: TGTGCCAGCAGCTTAGCGGGACTAGCGATCTCCGAGCAGTACTTC.

This clone was counted a few times. This chain uses TRBV10-3 with TRBJ2-1, with 9 bases matching TRBD2. The junction had 13 bases not matched to a gene; V was cut back by 3 bases and J by 4 bases. Germline CDR1 ENHRY, CDR2 SYGVKD. CDR3 length: 18 residues. The CDR3 sequence: CAISELMAGGSNYNEQFF. The CDR3 bases are TGTGCCATCAGTGAATTGATGGCGGGAGGGTCCAATTACAATGAGCAGTTCTTC.

The chain has TRBV2 and TRBJ1-5; D is ambiguous. The CDR3 has 14 amino acids. The germline V and J ends were trimmed by 8 bases and 3 bases, with 14 bases remaining between them. In germline, CDR1 is SNHLY, CDR2 FYNNEI. The CDR3 DNA follows: TGTGCCAGCTCACAGCGCCTCCTCAATCAGCCCCAGCATTTT. Translation: CASSQRLLNQPQHF.

V is TRBV7-9 and J is TRBJ2-3; D possibly uses TRBD1 or TRBD2 (5 bases each). CDR3 length equals 14 residues. Trimming removed 3 bases at V and 14 bases at J, with 21 bases between. Germline V gene data show CDR1 as SEHNR and CDR2 as FQNEAQ (reference sequence). The CDR3 DNA follows: TGTGCCAGCAGCTTGATCTCCCGGGACGAAGGAGGGTATTTT. This encodes CASSLISRDEGGYF. Filled out from reference TRBV7-9 and TRBJ2-3, the complete variable domain reads DTGVSQNPRHKITKRGQNVTFRCDPISEHNRLYWYRQTLGQGPEFLTYFQNEAQLEKSRLLSDRFSAERPKGSFSTLEIQRTEQGDSAMYLCASSLISRDEGGYFGPGTRLTVL.

The chain joins TRBV5-4 to TRBJ2-3, with 7 bases matching TRBD1. The ends lost 1 base at V and 2 bases at J; junction bases unmatched: 1. CDR3 length equals 14 residues. Germline V gene data show CDR1 as SGHNT and CDR2 as YYREEE (reference sequence). In DNA, the CDR3 is TGTGCCAGCAGCTTGACAGGGGCCACAGATACGCAGTATTTT. Translated, it gives CASSLTGATDTQYF.

This chain joins TRBV7-9 and TRBJ2-1, with D maybe TRBD2 (7 bases). The CDR3 sequence is 15 residues long. V lost 5 bases to trimming and J lost 4 bases, with 15 bases between them. The germline V gene encodes CDR1 SEHNR and CDR2 FQNEAQ (reference sequence). In nucleotides, the CDR3 is TGTGCCAGCAGCCCTAGAGGGGGGGGGTACAATGAGCAGTTCTTC. Translation gives CASSPRGGGYNEQFF.

CDR3 protein: CASSMGGFSEQYF. CDR3 sequence (DNA): TGTGCCAGTAGTATGGGAGGGTTCAGCGAGCAGTACTTC. The rearrangement links TRBV19 to TRBJ2-7, with 7 bases lining up with TRBD2. J was trimmed by 6 bases and V by 3 bases; bases with no gene match: 5. This CDR3 spans 13 amino acids. Per the germline V gene, CDR1 is LNHDA and CDR2 is SQIVND (reference sequence).